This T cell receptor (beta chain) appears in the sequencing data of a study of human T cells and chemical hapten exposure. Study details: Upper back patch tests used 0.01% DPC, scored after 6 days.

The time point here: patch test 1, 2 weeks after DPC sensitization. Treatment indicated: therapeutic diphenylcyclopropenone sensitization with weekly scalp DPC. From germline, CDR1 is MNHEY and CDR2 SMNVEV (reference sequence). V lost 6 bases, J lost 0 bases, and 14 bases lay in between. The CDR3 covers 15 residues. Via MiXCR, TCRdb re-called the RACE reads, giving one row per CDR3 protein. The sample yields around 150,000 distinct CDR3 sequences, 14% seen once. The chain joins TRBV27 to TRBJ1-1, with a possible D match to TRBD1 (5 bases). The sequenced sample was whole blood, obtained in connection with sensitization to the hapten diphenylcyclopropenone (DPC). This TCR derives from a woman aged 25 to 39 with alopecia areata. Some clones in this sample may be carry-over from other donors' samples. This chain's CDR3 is CASSGTPLVNTEAFF. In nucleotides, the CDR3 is TGTGCCAGCAGCGGGACTCCACTAGTGAACACTGAAGCTTTCTTT.